The sample holds one count of the clone carrying this T cell receptor (beta chain). Other DNA sequences in the sample encode the same CDR3. V lost 0 bases, J lost 2 bases, and 4 bases lay in between. CDR1 and CDR2 from the germline V gene are SGHRS and YFSETQ. There are 13 residues in the CDR3. This sample was taken from a study of blood T cell repertoires in COVID-19. Study at large: Sites in the United States, Italy and Spain provided acute and convalescent COVID-19 samples. T cells, B-cell-depleted T cells, or PBMCs supplied cDNA or gDNA.

The authors' processing: For nucleated cells, counts were estimated from reference gene primer amplification. TCRdb keeps only in-frame clones here, not all; method: immunoSEQ multiplex PCR. V and J calls and clone size are copied from that table; D and trimming were computed from the DNA. The table records around 230,000 clones, 80% to 90% of them present only once. Sequenced material: peripheral blood. This TCR came from a young man who had recovered from COVID-19. This sequence joins TRBV5-1 and TRBJ2-3; D is ambiguous. The DNA of the CDR3 is TGCGCCAGCAGCTTGGCCGTCACAGATACGCAGTATTTT. Its protein product is CASSLAVTDTQYF.